The 16 T cell receptor beta chains presented below share a single source sample, sequenced in a study of naive and memory T cell subsets. Findings of the study overall: Possibly reflecting memory cells re-expressing CD45RA, a few larger clonotypes occurred in naive repertoires, especially CD8.

An equimolar mix of two oligonucleotides served as the beta constant-region primer for TRBC1 and TRBC2. Four rounds of PCR amplified the ligated cDNA using nested alpha and beta constant-region primers plus SP2. TCRdb reprocessed the UMI-ligation and nested PCR reads via MiXCR and lists one record per CDR3 protein. This sample has roughly 150,000 distinct CDR3 sequences; roughly 20% occur once, and the top ten carry 0.085% to 0.11%. For these receptors, no antigen is known. The specimen was naive CD4+ T cells from blood. All receptors come from a human donor in good health.

The chain combines TRBV5-1 with TRBJ2-5, with D unclear. There are 13 residues in the CDR3. The V gene's germline CDR1 is SGHRS and CDR2 YFSETQ. V lost 3 bases and J 2 bases, leaving 8 bases between the germline ends. CDR3 amino acids: CASSWGRQETQYF. CDR3 DNA sequence: TGCGCCAGCAGCTGGGGAAGACAAGAGACCCAGTACTTC. The variable domain in full, completed from reference TRBV5-1 and TRBJ2-5, reads KAGVTQTPRYLIKTRGQQVTLSCSPISGHRSVSWYQQTPGQGLQFLFEYFSETQRNKGNFPGRFSGRQFSNSRSEMNVSTLELGDSALYLCASSWGRQETQYFGPGTRLLVL.

This clonotype was counted between two and nine times. The rearrangement links TRBV4-3 to TRBJ2-1, with D unresolved. The ends were cut back, 0 bases at V and 2 bases at J, with 2 bases in the middle. The germline V gene encodes CDR1 LGHNA and CDR2 YSLEER. The CDR3 sequence is 13 residues long. The CDR3 DNA reads as TGCGCCAGCAGCCAAGATACCTACAATGAGCAGTTCTTC. Its protein product is CASSQDTYNEQFF.

CDR3 in amino acids: CSVGTSGRYEQYF. For the CDR3, the DNA is TGCAGCGTGGGGACTAGCGGACGCTACGAGCAGTACTTC. This chain joins TRBV29-1 and TRBJ2-7; TRBD2 matches at 11 bases. There are 13 residues in the CDR3. Germline CDR1 is SQVTM and CDR2 is ANQGSEA. The V and J ends lost 6 bases and 3 bases, in that order; junction bases with no gene match: 4.

The genes are TRBV7-2 and TRBJ2-7; 8 bases agree with TRBD2. After removal of 7 bases from V and 5 bases from J, the junction contained 7 bases not matched to a gene. Germline V gives CDR1 SGHTA, CDR2 FQGNSA. The CDR3 extends over 13 amino acids. In nucleotides, the CDR3 is TGTGCCAGCAACCTACGGGGGGGCAACGAGCAGTACTTC. Its protein product is CASNLRGGNEQYF.

This clonotype was seen repeatedly, ten times or more. This chain connects TRBV29-1 to TRBJ2-7; TRBD2 agrees at 12 bases. The CDR3 loop spans 15 amino acids. Germline-derived CDR1 and CDR2 are SQVTM and ANQGSEA. Trimming took 1 base from V and 4 from J; bases not matched to a gene: 5. CDR3 amino acids: CSVEGTTSGSYEQYF. DNA of the CDR3: TGCAGCGTTGAAGGTACGACTAGCGGGAGTTACGAGCAGTACTTC.

In this sample, this clonotype turned up once. The DNA for the CDR3 is TGTGCCAGCTCACCTCCGCGAAGCTACAATGAGCAGTTCTTC. Encoded protein: CASSPPRSYNEQFF. The chain combines TRBV18 with TRBJ2-1; D remains ambiguous. The CDR3 has 14 residues. V was shortened by 3 bases and J by 3 bases, with 9 bases between the two germline ends. Germline values: CDR1 KGHSH, CDR2 LQKENI.

The V and J genes are TRBV10-3 and TRBJ2-7; tentatively, D is TRBD1 (5 bases). In germline, CDR1 is ENHRY, CDR2 SYGVKD. This CDR3 has 13 amino acids. Trimming removed 6 bases from V and 4 bases from J, with 13 bases in between. The CDR3 nucleotides are TGTGCCATCAGCGACTGGAACAGGTACGAGCAGTACTTC. Its protein product is CAISDWNRYEQYF.

This clonotype has more than one count but fewer than ten. The chain carries TRBV20-1 and TRBJ2-3; D unresolved. V lost 5 bases, J lost 0 bases, and 9 bases lay in between. Germline CDR1 is DFQATT and CDR2 is SNEGSKA (reference sequence). The CDR3 runs to 13 residues. The CDR3 protein is CSALGPSTDTQYF. The DNA of the CDR3 is TGCAGTGCTCTAGGACCTAGCACAGATACGCAGTATTTT.

This clonotype was seen more than once but under ten times. The V gene is TRBV19, the J gene TRBJ2-1; perhaps TRBD1 as D (7 bases). The CDR3 loop spans 15 amino acids. V was pared by 3 bases and J by 5 bases, with 14 bases between. Germline CDR1 and CDR2: LNHDA and SQIVND (reference sequence). Written as DNA, the CDR3 is TGTGCCAGTAGTATCAGGGGGAGGATCGACAATGAGCAGTTCTTC. It encodes CASSIRGRIDNEQFF.

This chain uses TRBV30 with TRBJ2-7, with 7 bases lining up with TRBD2. CDR1 is GTSNPN and CDR2 is SVGIG in the germline V gene (reference sequence). The trim removed 0 bases at V and 0 bases at J, leaving 2 bases unmatched. This CDR3 has 14 residues. The DNA for the CDR3 is TGTGCCTGGAGTGTAGGCGGGAGCTCCTACGAGCAGTACTTC. As protein: CAWSVGGSSYEQYF.

The chain employs TRBV20-1 and TRBJ2-1; possible D gene TRBD2, 5 bases. The germline V and J ends were trimmed by 0 bases and 5 bases, with 20 bases remaining between them. In germline, CDR1 is DFQATT, CDR2 SNEGSKA (reference sequence). The CDR3 runs 17 residues. The CDR3 region has the DNA TGCAGTGCTAGAGATAGGAGGCGTGCCCCTAGTCACAATGAGCAGTTCTTC. Translation gives CSARDRRRAPSHNEQFF.

This clonotype was counted between two and nine times. This chain joins TRBV7-2 and TRBJ2-4, with unresolved D. Germline V gene lookup returns CDR1 SGHTA and CDR2 FQGNSA. The CDR3 extends over 15 amino acids. Trimming stripped 2 bases from V and 4 bases from J, with 12 bases between. The CDR3 nucleotides are TGTGCCAGCAGCTTATTAAGCCCCTCAAAAAACATTCAGTACTTC. Its protein is CASSLLSPSKNIQYF. Filled out from reference TRBV7-2 and TRBJ2-4, the complete variable domain reads GAGVSQSPSNKVTEKGKDVELRCDPISGHTALYWYRQSLGQGLEFLIYFQGNSAPDKSGLPSDRFSAERTGGSVSTLTIQRTQQEDSAVYLCASSLLSPSKNIQYFGAGTRLSVL.

This chain uses TRBV28 with TRBJ1-2; 7 bases agree with TRBD1. Germline V gives CDR1 MDHEN, CDR2 SYDVKM. The CDR3 extends over 15 amino acids. V was pared by 4 bases and J by 8 bases, with 13 bases of the junction left unmatched. Written as DNA, the CDR3 is TGTGCCAGCAGTTCACTCACCCGACAGGGTTTAGGCTACACCTTC. Its translation is CASSSLTRQGLGYTF.

The chain joins TRBV29-1 to TRBJ1-2; unclear D gene. Between the trimmed V and J ends, which lost 3 bases and 5 bases, there was a span of 16 bases. CDR1 and CDR2 (germline): SQVTM, ANQGSEA. This CDR3 region has 14 residues. CDR3 sequence (DNA): TGCAGCGTTGACCCGGGCCCCGCACCATATGGCTACACCTTC. Protein product: CSVDPGPAPYGYTF.

The CDR3 sequence is CASSFFGAEAFF. The DNA for the CDR3 is TGTGCCAGCAGTTTCTTCGGGGCCGAAGCTTTCTTT. This chain joins TRBV12-3 or TRBV12-4 and TRBJ1-1, with D perhaps TRBD1 (5 bases). The V gene lost 3 bases and the J gene lost 8 bases, with 10 bases spanning the gap. The CDR3 spans 12 residues.

This clonotype has only a few counts. The gene calls are TRBV28 and TRBJ2-3; D is unclear. The CDR3 has 13 amino acids. The germline V gene encodes CDR1 MDHEN and CDR2 SYDVKM. Between the trimmed V and J ends, which lost 2 bases and 2 bases, there was a span of 5 bases. The CDR3 coding sequence is TGTGCCAGCAGTTTAAGACCCACAGATACGCAGTATTTT. Translating it yields CASSLRPTDTQYF.